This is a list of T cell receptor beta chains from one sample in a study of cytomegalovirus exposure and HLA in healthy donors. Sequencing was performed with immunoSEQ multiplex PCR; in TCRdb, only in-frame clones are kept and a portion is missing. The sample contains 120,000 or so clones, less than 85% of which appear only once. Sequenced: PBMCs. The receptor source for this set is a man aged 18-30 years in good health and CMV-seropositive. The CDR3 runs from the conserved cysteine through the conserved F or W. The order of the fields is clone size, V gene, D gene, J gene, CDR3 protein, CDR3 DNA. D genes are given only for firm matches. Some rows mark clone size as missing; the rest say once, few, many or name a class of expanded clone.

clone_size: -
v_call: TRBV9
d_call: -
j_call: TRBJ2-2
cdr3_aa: CASSETGFNTGELFF
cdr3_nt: TGTGCCAGCAGCGAAACAGGATTTAACACCGGGGAGCTGTTTTTT

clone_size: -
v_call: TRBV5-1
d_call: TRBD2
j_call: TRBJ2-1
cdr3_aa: CASSLSGGANEQFF
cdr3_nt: TGCGCCAGCAGCTTGAGCGGGGGGGCCAATGAGCAGTTCTTC

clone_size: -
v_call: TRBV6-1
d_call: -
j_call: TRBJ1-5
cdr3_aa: CASSEVGGGNQPQHF
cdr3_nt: TGTGCCAGCAGTGAAGTAGGTGGGGGGAATCAGCCCCAGCATTTT

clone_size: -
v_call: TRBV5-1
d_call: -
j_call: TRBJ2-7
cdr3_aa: CASSLDIYYEQYF
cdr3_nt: TGCGCCAGCAGCTTGGACATTTACTACGAGCAGTACTTC

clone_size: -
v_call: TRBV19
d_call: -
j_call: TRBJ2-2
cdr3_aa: CASSIDRGRTFTGELFF
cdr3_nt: TGTGCCAGTAGTATAGACAGGGGTCGAACCTTCACCGGGGAGCTGTTTTTT

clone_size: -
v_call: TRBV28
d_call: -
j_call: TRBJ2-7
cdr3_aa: CASTKSPSDGAYEQYF
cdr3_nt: TGTGCCAGCACTAAAAGCCCTTCGGACGGGGCCTACGAGCAGTACTTC

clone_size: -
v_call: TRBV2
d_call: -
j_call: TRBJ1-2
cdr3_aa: CASSAKGGDGYTF
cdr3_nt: TGTGCCAGCAGTGCGAAGGGAGGCGATGGCTACACCTTC

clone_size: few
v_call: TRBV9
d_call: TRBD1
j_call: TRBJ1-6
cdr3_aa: CASSGQGSSSPLHF
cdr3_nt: TGTGCCAGCAGCGGACAGGGATCCAGTTCACCCCTCCACTTT

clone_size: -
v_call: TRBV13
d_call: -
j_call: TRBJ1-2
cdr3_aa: CASSSTIGYTF
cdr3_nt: TGTGCCAGCAGCTCTACTATTGGCTACACCTTC

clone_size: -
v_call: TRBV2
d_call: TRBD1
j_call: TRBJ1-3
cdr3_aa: CASSAGTGSGNTIYF
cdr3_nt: TGTGCCAGCAGTGCCGGGACAGGCTCTGGAAACACCATATATTTT

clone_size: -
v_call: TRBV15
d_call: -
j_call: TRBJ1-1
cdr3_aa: CATSGTGFTEAFF
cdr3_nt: TGTGCCACCAGCGGTACAGGTTTCACTGAAGCTTTCTTT

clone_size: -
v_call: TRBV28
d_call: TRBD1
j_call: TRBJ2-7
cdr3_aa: CASLGTGLSYEQYF
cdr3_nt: TGTGCCAGCCTCGGGACAGGGCTTTCCTACGAGCAGTACTTC

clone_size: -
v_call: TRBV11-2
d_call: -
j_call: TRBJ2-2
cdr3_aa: CASSPRAGGTGELFF
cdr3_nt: TGTGCCAGCAGCCCCCGGGCGGGTGGGACCGGGGAGCTGTTTTTT

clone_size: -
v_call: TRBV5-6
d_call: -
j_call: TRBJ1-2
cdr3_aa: CASSPGDYGYTF
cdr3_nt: TGTGCCAGCAGCCCCGGAGACTATGGCTACACCTTC

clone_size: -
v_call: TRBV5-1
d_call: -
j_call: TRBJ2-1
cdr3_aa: CASSRGIQALQYEQFF
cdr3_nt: TGCGCCAGCAGTCGGGGGATACAAGCATTACAATATGAGCAGTTCTTC

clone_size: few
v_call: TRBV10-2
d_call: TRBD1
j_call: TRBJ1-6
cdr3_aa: CASSAKGAPDSPLHF
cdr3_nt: TGCGCCAGCAGTGCGAAGGGGGCGCCGGATTCACCCCTCCACTTT

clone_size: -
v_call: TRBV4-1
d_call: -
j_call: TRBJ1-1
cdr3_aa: CASSVGSLMNTEAFF
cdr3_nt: TGCGCCAGCAGTGTGGGCAGCCTCATGAACACTGAAGCTTTCTTT

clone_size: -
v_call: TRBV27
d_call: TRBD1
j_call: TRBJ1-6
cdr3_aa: CASSFSTGEFASYNSPLHF
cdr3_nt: TGTGCCAGCAGTTTTTCGACAGGGGAGTTTGCCTCCTATAATTCACCCCTCCACTTT

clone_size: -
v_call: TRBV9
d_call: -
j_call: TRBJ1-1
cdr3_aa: CASSSGLSITEAFF
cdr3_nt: TGTGCCAGCAGCTCAGGACTATCGATCACTGAAGCTTTCTTT

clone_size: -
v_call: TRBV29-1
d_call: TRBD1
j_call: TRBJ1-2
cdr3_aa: CSVSPGQGAWGYTF
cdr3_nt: TGCAGCGTTTCACCCGGACAGGGGGCTTGGGGCTACACCTTC

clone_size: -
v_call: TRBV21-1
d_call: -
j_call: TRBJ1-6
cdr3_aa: CASSKAKLSSYNSPLHF
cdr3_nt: TGTGCCAGCAGCAAAGCAAAGTTGAGCTCCTATAATTCACCCCTCCACTTT

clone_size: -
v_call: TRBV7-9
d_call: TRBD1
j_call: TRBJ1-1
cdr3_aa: CASSPGGTGSTEAFF
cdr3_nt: TGTGCCAGCAGCCCTGGGGGGACAGGGAGCACTGAAGCTTTCTTT

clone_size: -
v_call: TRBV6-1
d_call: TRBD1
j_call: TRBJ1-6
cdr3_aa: CASSEVGQGYSPLHF
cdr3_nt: TGTGCCAGCAGTGAAGTGGGACAGGGATATTCACCCCTCCACTTT

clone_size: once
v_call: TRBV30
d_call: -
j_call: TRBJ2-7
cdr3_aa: CAWSVGGMQDF
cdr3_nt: TGTGCCTGGAGTGTTGGAGGAATGCAGGACTTC

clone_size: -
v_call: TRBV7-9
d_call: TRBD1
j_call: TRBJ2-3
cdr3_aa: CASSSLQGARADTQYF
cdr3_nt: TGTGCCAGCAGCTCACTCCAGGGGGCTCGCGCAGATACGCAGTATTTT

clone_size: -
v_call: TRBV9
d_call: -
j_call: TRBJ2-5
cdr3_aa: CASSPTGSVWETQYF
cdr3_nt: TGTGCCAGCAGCCCAACAGGGTCTGTATGGGAGACCCAGTACTTC

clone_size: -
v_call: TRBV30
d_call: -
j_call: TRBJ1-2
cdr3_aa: CAWSEDAGGNGYTF
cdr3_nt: TGTGCCTGGAGTGAGGACGCGGGGGGCAATGGCTACACCTTC

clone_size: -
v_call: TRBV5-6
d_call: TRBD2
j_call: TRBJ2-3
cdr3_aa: CASSWYLSGGTDTQYF
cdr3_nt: TGTGCCAGCAGCTGGTACCTGAGCGGGGGGACAGATACGCAGTATTTT

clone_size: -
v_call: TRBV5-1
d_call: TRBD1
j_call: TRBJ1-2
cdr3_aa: CASSNLTGANYGYTF
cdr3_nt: TGCGCCAGCAGCAATCTAACAGGGGCTAACTATGGCTACACCTTC

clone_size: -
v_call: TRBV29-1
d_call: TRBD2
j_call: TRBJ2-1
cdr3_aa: CSVEVGGGAVDEQFF
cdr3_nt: TGCAGCGTTGAAGTTGGCGGGGGGGCGGTCGATGAGCAGTTCTTC

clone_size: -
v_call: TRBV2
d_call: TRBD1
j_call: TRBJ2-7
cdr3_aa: CASSPDRFYEQYF
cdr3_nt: TGTGCCAGCAGTCCGGACAGGTTTTACGAGCAGTACTTC

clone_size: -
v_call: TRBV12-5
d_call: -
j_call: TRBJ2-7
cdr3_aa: CASGLLHTYEQYF
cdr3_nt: TGTGCTAGTGGTTTGCTTCACACCTACGAGCAGTACTTC

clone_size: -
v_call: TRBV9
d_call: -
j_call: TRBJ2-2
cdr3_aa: CASSSGQTTGELFF
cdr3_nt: TGTGCCAGCAGCTCCGGACAGACCACCGGGGAGCTGTTTTTT

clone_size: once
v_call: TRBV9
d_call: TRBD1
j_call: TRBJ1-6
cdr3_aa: CASSVGTGGIGGSPLHF
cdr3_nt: TGTGCCAGCAGCGTTGGGACAGGGGGTATTGGTGGTTCACCCCTCCACTTT

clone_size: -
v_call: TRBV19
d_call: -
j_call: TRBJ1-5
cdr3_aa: CASRSGWNQPQHF
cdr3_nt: TGTGCCAGTAGATCCGGGTGGAATCAGCCCCAGCATTTT

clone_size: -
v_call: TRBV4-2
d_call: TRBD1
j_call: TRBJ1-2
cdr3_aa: CASSQRQGASYGYTF
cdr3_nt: TGTGCCAGCAGCCAAAGACAGGGGGCGTCCTATGGCTACACCTTC

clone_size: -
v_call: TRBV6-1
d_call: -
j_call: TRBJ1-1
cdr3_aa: CASSGPHNGNTEAFF
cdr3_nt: TGTGCCAGCAGTGGCCCCCATAACGGGAACACTGAAGCTTTCTTT

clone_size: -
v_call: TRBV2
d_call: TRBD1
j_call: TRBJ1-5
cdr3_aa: CASSEGRGRQPQHF
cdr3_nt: TGTGCCAGCAGTGAGGGCAGGGGGAGACAGCCCCAGCATTTT

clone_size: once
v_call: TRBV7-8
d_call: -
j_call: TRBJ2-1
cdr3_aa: CASSLLRSNEQFF
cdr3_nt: TGTGCCAGCAGCTTACTAAGGAGCAATGAGCAGTTCTTC

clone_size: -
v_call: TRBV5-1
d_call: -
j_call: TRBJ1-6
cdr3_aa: CASSLDSSYNSPLHF
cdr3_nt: TGCGCCAGCAGCTTGGATAGCTCCTATAATTCACCCCTCCACTTT

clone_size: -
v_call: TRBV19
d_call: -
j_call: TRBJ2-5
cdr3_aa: CASSIDRQTQYF
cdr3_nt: TGTGCCAGTAGTATAGATCGTCAGACCCAGTACTTC

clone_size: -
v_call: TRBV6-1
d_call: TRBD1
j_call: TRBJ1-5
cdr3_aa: CASRQGGSNQPQHF
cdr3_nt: TGTGCCAGCAGGCAGGGGGGTAGCAATCAGCCCCAGCATTTT

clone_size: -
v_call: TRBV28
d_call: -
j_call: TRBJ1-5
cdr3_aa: CASSLPPGWSQPQHF
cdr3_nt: TGTGCCAGCAGTTTACCCCCGGGATGGAGTCAGCCCCAGCATTTT

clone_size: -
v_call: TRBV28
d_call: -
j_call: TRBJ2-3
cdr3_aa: CASSPRTDTQYF
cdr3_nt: TGTGCCAGCAGTCCTCGCACAGATACGCAGTATTTT

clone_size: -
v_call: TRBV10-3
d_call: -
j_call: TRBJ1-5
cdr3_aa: CAISEQGSNQPQHF
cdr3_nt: TGTGCCATCAGTGAACAGGGAAGCAATCAGCCCCAGCATTTT

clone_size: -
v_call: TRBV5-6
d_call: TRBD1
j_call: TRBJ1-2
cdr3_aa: CASSRDHDRGIDSYGYTF
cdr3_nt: TGTGCCAGCAGCAGGGATCATGACAGGGGTATAGATAGCTATGGCTACACCTTC

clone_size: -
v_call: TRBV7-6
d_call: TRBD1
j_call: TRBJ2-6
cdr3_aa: CASSLGQGSGANVLTF
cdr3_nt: TGTGCCAGCAGCTTAGGACAGGGGTCTGGGGCCAACGTCCTGACTTTC

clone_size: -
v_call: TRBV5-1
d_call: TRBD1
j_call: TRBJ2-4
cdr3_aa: CASSLGDRVNIQYF
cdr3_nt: TGCGCCAGCAGCTTGGGTGACAGGGTGAACATTCAGTACTTC

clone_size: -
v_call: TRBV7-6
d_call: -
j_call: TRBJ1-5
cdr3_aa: CASSPGVNQPQHF
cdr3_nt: TGTGCCAGCAGCCCGGGAGTGAATCAGCCCCAGCATTTT

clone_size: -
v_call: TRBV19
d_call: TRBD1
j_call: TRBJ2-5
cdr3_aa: CASRTGTGKEGTQYF
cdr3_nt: TGTGCCAGTAGAACTGGGACAGGTAAAGAAGGGACCCAGTACTTC

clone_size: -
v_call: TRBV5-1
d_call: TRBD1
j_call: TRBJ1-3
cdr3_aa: CASSLQGDGNTIYF
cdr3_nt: TGCGCCAGCAGCTTACAGGGGGACGGAAACACCATATATTTT